This T cell receptor (beta chain) emerged from a study of CD8 T cell repertoires and HIV-1 epitope variants. The overall study: Separate wells received one of Twenty-five Gag or Nef variant peptides. 1M T cells were kept uncultured as a baseline. General study findings and limits: Only beta chains were identified, marking proliferation to antigen, not function. Nef KF9 drew roughly five clonotypes and HW9 one, without TAALDMSHF responses.

Germline lookup yields CDR1 SGHRS and CDR2 YFSETQ. The ends were cut back, 7 bases at V and 3 bases at J, with 13 bases in the middle. CDR3 size: 13 residues. Turning to this clone: Its target is not known.

Data came from immunoSEQ multiplex PCR; TCRdb stores just in-frame clones and leaves some out. The sample contains thousands of clones, under 65% of which appear only once. The source is a male donor with HIV. V usage is TRBV5-1 and J usage is TRBJ2-5; D is unresolved. The sequenced material came from cultured CD8+ T cells derived from PBMCs. The CDR3 DNA reads TGCGCCAGCGGCAGGCTACCCGAAGAGACCCAGTACTTC. Encoded protein: CASGRLPEETQYF.